This record looks at one T cell receptor (beta chain) sequence and its context. Antigen unknown. This entry belongs to a study of T cell responses to AZD1222 COVID-19 vaccine. Study summary: Pooling covered second doses at about 4 or about 12 weeks. Study outcomes and limitations: Repertoire samples came only from after the peak T cell response. The sample set comprised mostly white British donors with more females, and clonal diversity was possibly underestimated. Baseline serology detected seropositivity in only six or seven AZD1222 recipients.

Libraries were prepared by immunoSEQ multiplex PCR; TCRdb keeps only in-frame clonotypes and omits some of them. The sample has 95,000 to 150,000 clones, about 90% seen once. The CDR3 is made up of 15 amino acids. From germline, CDR1 is MRHNA and CDR2 SNTAGT. Trimming took 0 bases from V and 9 from J, leaving 12 bases between them. The specimen was peripheral blood, collected on day 0 of AZD1222 vaccination. The clonotype originates from an adult in good health. The chain uses TRBV6-4 and TRBJ1-6; D is possibly TRBD1 (6 bases). The CDR3 loop reads CASSDSNRDGSPLHF. The CDR3 DNA reads as TGTGCCAGCAGTGACTCGAACAGGGACGGTTCACCCCTCCACTTT.